This is a list of T cell receptor beta chains from one sample in a study of blood T cells in healthy people across ages. TCRdb called the 5' RACE reads again in MiXCR, with one record for every CDR3 protein. The table lists over 700,000 distinct CDR3 sequences, 20% to 25% of them singletons, with 9% to 9.5% in the top ten. These data were also reused for a study on T cells of mothers and their children.

The sample taken for sequencing was blood. These receptors were collected from a boy aged 10-17 years in good health. Each CDR3 is given with its conserved first and last residue. D genes are given only for firm matches.

d_call	v_call	cdr3_aa
-	TRBV24-1	CATNPGTSGELFF
-	TRBV4-3	CASSQVTDQPQHF
-	TRBV6-4	CARTRHPIQEAQYF
-	TRBV12-3/TRBV12-4	CASSLTRPLLQQYF
TRBD2	TRBV28	CASSSGLAGEGWGNIQYF
-	TRBV29-1	CSVVAGTYGYTF
TRBD2	TRBV5-4	CASSLGTGGGTDTQYF
-	TRBV12-5	CASGPRDGRGSYNEQFF
-	TRBV6-5	CASSYSEEQYF
-	TRBV29-1	CSARGAYEQYF
-	TRBV4-3	CASSQGGRDYNSPLHF
TRBD2	TRBV29-1	CSVEVGGVPDTQYF
-	TRBV20-1	CSVNREAEETQYF
-	TRBV7-8	CASSLNRGNEQFF
-	TRBV20-1	CSARDLSRNYGYTF
TRBD1	TRBV15	CATSSRDREETQYF
-	TRBV12-3/TRBV12-4	CASSFTGWNTEAFF
-	TRBV7-2	CASSFPGAETQYF
-	TRBV6-6	CASSYRRQETQYF
-	TRBV29-1	CSAETGSYGYTF